The rows below give T cell receptor beta chains drawn from one sample of a study of blood T cell repertoires in COVID-19. Assay: immunoSEQ multiplex PCR; the TCRdb copy retains only in-frame clones and omits some. The sample contains 240,000 or so clones, 80% to 90% of which appear only once. Specimen: peripheral blood. The receptors derive from a man aged 55-75 years with acute or convalescent COVID-19. Each CDR3 is given with its conserved first and last residue. Size is omitted from some rows. Given values are once, few, many or a class for expanded clones.

size	J	V	CDR3
NA	TRBJ1-4	TRBV10-3	CAISWDRESEKLFF
NA	TRBJ1-5	TRBV9	CASSEGPVAANQPQHF
NA	TRBJ1-3	TRBV28	CASSDAGMNSGNTIYF
few	TRBJ1-1	TRBV18	CASSPPGRGLVGTEAFF
NA	TRBJ1-1	TRBV19	CASSNSQTRTEAFF
NA	TRBJ1-3	TRBV6-5	CASSYSSETGNTIYF
NA	TRBJ2-2	TRBV9	CASSVGSDTGELFF
NA	TRBJ1-4	TRBV18	CASSPMFGAINEKLFF
NA	TRBJ2-1	TRBV6-5	CASYTTDKYNEQFF
NA	TRBJ1-1	TRBV28	CASSAPGQGTEAFF
NA	TRBJ1-6	TRBV6-5	CASRPLTGGNSPLHF
NA	TRBJ2-2	TRBV3-1/TRBV3-2	CASSQESGTGELFF
NA	TRBJ2-1	TRBV18	CASSRAWLTSGVNEQFF
NA	TRBJ1-2	TRBV30	CAWLIKLSQDRYGYTF
NA	TRBJ2-1	TRBV11-3	CASSSGGLAVGRGEQFF
NA	TRBJ1-2	TRBV21-1	CASSLQTGGRGYTF
NA	TRBJ2-1	TRBV28	CASSFLTSGYYNEQFF
NA	TRBJ2-1	TRBV7-2	CASSQLTGSPEQFF
NA	TRBJ2-2	TRBV28	CASSLLAFSNTGELFF
NA	TRBJ2-5	TRBV5-8	CASSRGTGVEETQYF
NA	TRBJ2-1	TRBV7-8	CASSWRTGAPEQFF
NA	TRBJ2-1	TRBV28	CASSFPTSIDEQFF
NA	TRBJ1-2	TRBV27	CASSLQGSNYGYTF
NA	TRBJ1-2	TRBV7-9	CASSLDTNYGYTF
NA	TRBJ1-4	TRBV9	CASSERTGGEKLFF
NA	TRBJ1-2	TRBV10-1	CASIRGQGDGYTF
NA	TRBJ1-5	TRBV29-1	CSAALGGPGQPQHF
NA	TRBJ2-5	TRBV19	CATRRSGYQETQYF
NA	TRBJ1-6	TRBV19	CASSPRRDGSPLHF
NA	TRBJ1-4	TRBV6-5	CASSPPGSAVAKLFF
NA	TRBJ2-3	TRBV7-3	CASSEMQGGADTQYF
few	TRBJ1-2	TRBV5-1	CASSLEEGANYGYTF
once	TRBJ2-5	TRBV19	CASSIAGDRETQYF
NA	TRBJ2-1	TRBV19	CASSGTSGIEQFF
NA	TRBJ2-7	TRBV14	CASSQGVPFSGSYEQYF
few	TRBJ1-3	TRBV27	CASSPGAGGNTIYF
NA	TRBJ1-1	TRBV19	CASNRERNTEAFF
NA	TRBJ1-6	TRBV3-1/TRBV3-2	CASSQAHPWGVRMNNSPLHF
NA	TRBJ2-5	TRBV2	CASSEQYQETQYF
NA	TRBJ1-1	TRBV5-1	CASSLTGVKAFF
few	TRBJ2-4	TRBV6-6	CASSPGGGLLNIQYF
once	TRBJ1-2	TRBV12-3/TRBV12-4	CASSSPGFGGYTF
NA	TRBJ2-7	TRBV13	CASSYSPGSIYEQYF
NA	TRBJ2-5	TRBV4-3	CASSQARAQGGSRETQYF
NA	TRBJ1-5	TRBV5-5	CASSPGGGTRSNQPQHF
NA	TRBJ1-2	TRBV6-5	CASSRTGARPSF
NA	TRBJ2-7	TRBV5-4	CASSLGGQVYEQYF
NA	TRBJ2-3	TRBV3-1/TRBV3-2	CASSQVTGQGTTDTQYF
few	TRBJ2-1	TRBV3-1/TRBV3-2	CASSQDGLAAFNEQFF
NA	TRBJ2-3	TRBV9	CASSVAGGTRGHTDTQYF
NA	TRBJ1-4	TRBV5-1	CASSLGQYNEKLFF
NA	TRBJ1-5	TRBV19	CASSIRPDSYQPQHF
NA	TRBJ2-1	TRBV5-1	CASSSIIAGGYNEQFF
NA	TRBJ2-6	TRBV19	CASRPRDRVTPGANVLTF
once	TRBJ1-5	TRBV30	CAWKSGGDNQPQHF
once	TRBJ2-7	TRBV5-6	CASSPVIGQGKARTYEQYF
NA	TRBJ1-6	TRBV28	CASSRDIYSPLHF